One sample yielded the 17 T cell receptor beta chains listed below, sequenced in a study of regulatory T cells in long-lasting Graves disease. The time point denotes: persistent/refractory GD, antithyroid drugs over 5 years with positive TRAb. The TCR library was made from RNA that had been extracted from PBMCs in TRIzol. Arm-PCR of CDR3 regions and iRepertoire HTBI primers were used to build TCR beta libraries. TCRdb analysed the multiplex PCR reads with MiXCR anew, one entry per CDR3 protein. The top ten clones hold 13% of a sample with roughly 500,000 distinct CDR3 sequences, less than 25% of them seen once. The material sequenced was peripheral blood mononuclear cells (PBMCs), taken when the disease was refractory, from a patient treated with antithyroid drugs. Receptors were obtained from a female donor with Graves disease.

There are many counts of this clonotype. One end of the junction varies from germline; a read error may be responsible. The V and J genes are TRBV11-2 and TRBJ1-1; unclear D gene. This CDR3 spans 13 amino acids. Germline CDR1 and CDR2: SGHAT and FQNNGV. CDR3 nucleotides: TGTGCCAGCAGCCGGATGCGGAACTCTGAAGCTTTCTTT. Encoded protein: CASSRMRNSEAFF.

This clonotype was observed a few times. One base separates it from a far larger clone, so it is likely a read error. This chain joins TRBV28 and TRBJ2-7; D remains unclear. This CDR3 comprises 11 residues. Germline V CDR1 and CDR2: MDHEN, SYDVKM. The CDR3 sequence: CASSSSYEQHF. The CDR3 nucleotides read TGTGCCAGCAGTTCCTCCTACGAGCAGCACTTC.

The CDR3 DNA is TGTGCCAGCAGCTTAGTACAGGGTGGATGGACCGGGGAGCTGTTTTTT. Encoded protein: CASSLVQGGWTGELFF. V and J are TRBV11-2 and TRBJ2-2; a possible D gene is TRBD1 (6 bases). The CDR3 runs to 16 residues. The germline V gene encodes CDR1 SGHAT and CDR2 FQNNGV. V dropped 1 base and J dropped 5 bases, with 14 bases sitting between them.

The chain joins TRBV7-9 to TRBJ1-3; 9 bases line up with TRBD1. V lost 2 bases and J lost 6; bases outside the gene matches: 11. Germline loops: CDR1 SEHNR, CDR2 FQNEAQ (reference sequence). CDR3 length: 17 amino acids. The CDR3 DNA is TGTGCCAGCAGCTTACTGTCCGGGACAGGGCTAGAAAACACCATATATTTT. Amino acid sequence: CASSLLSGTGLENTIYF. Complete variable domain (other parts from reference TRBV7-9 and TRBJ1-3): DTGVSQNPRHKITKRGQNVTFRCDPISEHNRLYWYRQTLGQGPEFLTYFQNEAQLEKSRLLSDRFSAERPKGSFSTLEIQRTEQGDSAMYLCASSLLSGTGLENTIYFGEGSWLTVV.

This clonotype was seen many times. This chain links TRBV12-3 or TRBV12-4 with TRBJ2-4; TRBD1 might be the D (6 bases). Deletions cut 7 bases from V and 6 bases from J, with 22 bases between. This CDR3 spans 16 amino acids. The CDR3 bases are TGTGCCAGCACCAAAGCGACAGGTGCACTTGGAAACATTCAGTACTTC. Its protein is CASTKATGALGNIQYF.

The chain carries TRBV18 and TRBJ1-2; tentative D call: TRBD1 (5 bases). V lost 3 bases and J 7 bases, leaving 12 bases between the germline ends. This CDR3 contains 13 residues. Germline CDR1 KGHSH, CDR2 LQKENI. The CDR3 coding sequence is TGTGCCAGCTCACCCTCTGCAGGGCTTGGCTACACCTTC. Protein: CASSPSAGLGYTF.

There are many counts of this clonotype. The CDR3 coding sequence is TGTGCCAGCAGCGCCGGACAGGGGGGCGAGACCCAGTACTTC. Protein sequence: CASSAGQGGETQYF. V gene TRBV9 combines with J gene TRBJ2-5; the match to TRBD1 covers 10 bases. J lost 5 bases, V lost 3 bases, and 4 bases had no gene match. The germline V gene has CDR1 SGDLS and CDR2 YYNGEE. CDR3 length: 14 residues.

The V and J genes are TRBV6-1 and TRBJ1-4, with TRBD1 identical over 7 bases. The CDR3 extends over 13 amino acids. The V segment lost 2 bases and the J segment 10 bases; nucleotides outside the gene matches: 4. Germline V lookup: CDR1 MNHNS, CDR2 SASEGT. The DNA for the CDR3 is TGTGCCAGCAGTGAAAACCAGGGGGGAAAACTGTTTTTT. Encoded protein: CASSENQGGKLFF.

This clonotype was seen only once. The CDR3 DNA follows: TGTGCCAGCTCACCGGGACAGAGGCGCTACGAGCAGTACTTC. It encodes CASSPGQRRYEQYF. The chain carries TRBV18 and TRBJ2-7; 7 nucleotides align to TRBD1. Unmatched junction bases numbered 5, after V lost 3 bases and J lost 3 bases. The germline V gene encodes CDR1 KGHSH and CDR2 LQKENI. CDR3 size: 14 residues. Full variable domain (missing parts from reference TRBV18 and TRBJ2-7): NAGVMQNPRHLVRRRGQEARLRCSPMKGHSHVYWYRQLPEEGLKFMVYLQKENIIDESGMPKERFSAEFPKEGPSILRIQQVVRGDSAAYFCASSPGQRRYEQYFGPGTRLTVT.

The chain is built from TRBV5-1 and TRBJ1-1, with D possibly TRBD1 on 6 matching bases. Looked up from germline, CDR1 is SGHRS and CDR2 is YFSETQ. The V gene lost 3 bases and the J gene lost 1 base, with 10 bases spanning the gap. This CDR3 spans 14 amino acids. This CDR3 reads CASSSTGTNTEAFF. CDR3 sequence (DNA): TGCGCCAGCAGCTCAACAGGGACGAACACTGAAGCTTTCTTT.

The rearrangement links TRBV2 to TRBJ1-1, with 7 bases aligning to TRBD1. The CDR3 sequence is 13 residues long. The germline V gene has CDR1 SNHLY and CDR2 FYNNEI. The CDR3, as DNA: TGTGCGGCCCCCAGGGGGTTGAACACTGAAGCTTTCTTT. Encoded protein: CAAPRGLNTEAFF.

The genes are TRBV7-8 and TRBJ2-2; TRBD2 aligns across 11 bases. The length of the CDR3 is 18 residues. J was trimmed by 4 bases and V by 5 bases; bases with no gene match: 12. Per germline, CDR1 SGHVS and CDR2 FQNEAQ. Written as DNA, the CDR3 is TGTGCCAGCAGCCCGGGGCTAGCGGGAGGTATTCTCACCGGGGAGCTGTTTTTT. This translates into CASSPGLAGGILTGELFF.

With respect to this clonotype: A read error may produce the germline difference seen at one junction end. The genes are TRBV2 and TRBJ2-2, with a possible D match to TRBD2 (7 bases). The CDR3 contains 11 residues. Germline V gene lookup returns CDR1 SNHLY and CDR2 FYNNEI. For the CDR3, the DNA is TGTGCCAGCCGGGGGGCCGGGGGGCTGTTTTTT. It yields the protein CASRGAGGLFF.

The chain employs TRBV11-2 and TRBJ1-3, with D uncertain. Germline V gives CDR1 SGHAT, CDR2 FQNNGV. Deletions cut 6 bases from V and 0 bases from J, with 21 bases between. The CDR3 loop spans 18 amino acids. CDR3 in DNA: TGTGCCAGCAGTCAAGAGTTTAGTCACTCGAGCTCTGGAAACACCATATATTTT. Translating it yields CASSQEFSHSSSGNTIYF.

This clonotype was found many times. The chain has TRBV12-3 or TRBV12-4 and TRBJ2-2, with D perhaps given as TRBD1 or TRBD2 (6 bases each). Trimming took off 2 bases at V and 4 bases at J, with 11 bases between the two ends. CDR3 size: 15 residues. The CDR3, as DNA: TGTGCCAGCAGTTTAAGGGGGGCAGGCACCGGGGAGCTGTTTTTT. Translated: CASSLRGAGTGELFF.

There are many counts of this clonotype. J is TRBJ2-5 and V is TRBV7-2; a possible D gene is TRBD1 (6 bases). Trimming stripped 3 bases from V and 5 bases from J, with 16 bases between. The CDR3 loop spans 15 amino acids. The germline V gene has CDR1 SGHTA and CDR2 FQGNSA. The CDR3 DNA sequence: TGTGCCAGCAGCTTTCCGGGACACTCCCAGGAGACCCAGTACTTC. This sequence encodes CASSFPGHSQETQYF.

This chain connects TRBV20-1 to TRBJ2-1, with 8 bases fitting TRBD1. V gave up 6 bases and J gave up 1 base; unmatched junction bases: 8. Per germline, CDR1 DFQATT and CDR2 SNEGSKA (reference sequence). The CDR3 runs to 15 residues. CDR3 nucleotide sequence: TGCAGTGCCGAGGCCGGGACAGGATCCTACAATGAGCAGTTCTTC. Translated: CSAEAGTGSYNEQFF.